The T cell receptor (beta chain) under discussion was sequenced for a study of regulatory T cells in long-lasting Graves disease. The time point is: newly diagnosed GD, antithyroid drugs for less than 3 months. PBMCs were the source of the RNA used for TCR sequencing. It was American Thyroid Association guidelines that determined Graves' disease diagnosis. The authors built TCR beta libraries using iRepertoire HTBI primers and Arm-PCR of CDR3 regions. Using its own MiXCR run on the multiplex PCR reads, TCRdb lists one record per CDR3 protein. The sample holds under 800,000 distinct CDR3 sequences; 15% to 20% are singletons and the top ten take 18%. This clonotype was counted a few times. The CDR3 runs to 16 residues. Trimming removed 2 bases from V and 5 bases from J; junction bases left unmatched: 11. Germline-derived CDR1 and CDR2 are LNHNV and YYDKDF (reference sequence). These data were also filed under a second study, of T cells in Graves' hyperthyroidism and ophthalmopathy. As reported in that work: Disease duration under 2 months; hyperthyroidism patients were aged 18 to 65. First-round RT-PCR with HTBI primers amplified the TCR CDR3 region.

The rearrangement joins TRBV15 to TRBJ2-5; TRBD1 matches at 7 bases. The receptor was derived from a young woman with Graves disease. Material: peripheral blood mononuclear cells (PBMCs), obtained at new diagnosis, from a patient treated with antithyroid drugs. The DNA for the CDR3 is TGTGCCACCAGCAGACGACAGGGAGTAGTAGGCGAGACCCAGTACTTC. As protein: CATSRRQGVVGETQYF.